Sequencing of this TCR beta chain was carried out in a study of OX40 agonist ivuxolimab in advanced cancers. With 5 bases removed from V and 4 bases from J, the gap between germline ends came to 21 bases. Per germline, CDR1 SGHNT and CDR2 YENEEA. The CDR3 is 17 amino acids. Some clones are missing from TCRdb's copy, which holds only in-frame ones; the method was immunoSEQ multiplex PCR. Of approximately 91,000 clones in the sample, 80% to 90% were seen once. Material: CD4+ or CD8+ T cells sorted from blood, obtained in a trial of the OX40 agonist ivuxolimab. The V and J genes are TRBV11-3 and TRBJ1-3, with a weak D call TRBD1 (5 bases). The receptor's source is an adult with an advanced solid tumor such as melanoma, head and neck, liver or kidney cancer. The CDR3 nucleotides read TGTGCCAGCAGCGCGCGACAGCGTTCCAGCGGGGGAAACACCATATATTTT. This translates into CASSARQRSSGGNTIYF.